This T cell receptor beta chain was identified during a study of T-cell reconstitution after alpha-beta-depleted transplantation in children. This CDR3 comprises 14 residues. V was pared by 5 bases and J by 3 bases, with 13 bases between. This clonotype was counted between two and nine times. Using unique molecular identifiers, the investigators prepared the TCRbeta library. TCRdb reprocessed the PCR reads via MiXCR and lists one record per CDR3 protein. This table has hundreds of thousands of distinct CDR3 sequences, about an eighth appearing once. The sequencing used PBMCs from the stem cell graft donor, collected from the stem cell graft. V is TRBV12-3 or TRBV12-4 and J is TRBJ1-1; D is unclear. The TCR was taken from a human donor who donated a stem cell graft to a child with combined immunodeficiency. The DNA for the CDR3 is TGTGCCAGCAGTCCACACCCTCGGGACACTGAAGCTTTCTTT. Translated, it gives CASSPHPRDTEAFF.